This T cell receptor beta chain was identified during a study of technical replicates of blood from a few donors. The ends lost 7 bases at V and 0 bases at J; junction bases unmatched: 3. Germline lookup yields CDR1 MDHEN and CDR2 SYDVKM. This CDR3 contains 14 residues. This table comes from immunoSEQ multiplex PCR, and its TCRdb copy is limited to in-frame clones, with some not included. Of about 54,000 clones in the sample, 94% were seen once. The chain has TRBV28 and TRBJ2-1; 7 bases are a match to TRBD1. The sample was T cells isolated from PBMCs. The clonotype comes from a human donor in good health. CDR3 coding DNA: TGTGCCAGCAAGGGACAGAGCTCCTACAATGAGCAGTTCTTC. It translates to CASKGQSSYNEQFF.